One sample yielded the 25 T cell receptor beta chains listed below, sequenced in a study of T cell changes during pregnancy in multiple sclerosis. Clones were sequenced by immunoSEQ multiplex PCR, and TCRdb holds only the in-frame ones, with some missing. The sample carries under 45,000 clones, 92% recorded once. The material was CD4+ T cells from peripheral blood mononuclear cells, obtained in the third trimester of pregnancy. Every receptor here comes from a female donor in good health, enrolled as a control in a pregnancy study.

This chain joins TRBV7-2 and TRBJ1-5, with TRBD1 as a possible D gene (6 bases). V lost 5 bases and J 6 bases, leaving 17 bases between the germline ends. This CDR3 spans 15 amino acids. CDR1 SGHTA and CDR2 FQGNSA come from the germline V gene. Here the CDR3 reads CASSLWGGAGQPQHF. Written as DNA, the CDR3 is TGTGCCAGCAGCCTCTGGGGGGGCGCGGGTCAGCCCCAGCATTTT. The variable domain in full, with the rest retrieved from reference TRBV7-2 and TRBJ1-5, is GAGVSQSPSNKVTEKGKDVELRCDPISGHTALYWYRQSLGQGLEFLIYFQGNSAPDKSGLPSDRFSAERTGGSVSTLTIQRTQQEDSAVYLCASSLWGGAGQPQHFGDGTRLSIL.

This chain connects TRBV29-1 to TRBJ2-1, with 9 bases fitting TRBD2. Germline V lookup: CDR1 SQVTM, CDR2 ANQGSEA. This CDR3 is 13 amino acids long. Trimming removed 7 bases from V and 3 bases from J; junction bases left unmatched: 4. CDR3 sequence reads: CSGRAGGYNEQFF. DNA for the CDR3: TGCAGCGGACGAGCGGGGGGCTACAATGAGCAGTTCTTC.

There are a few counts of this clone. CDR3 residues: CASSPPLGGGTNNEQFF. The CDR3 DNA follows: TGTGCCAGCAGCCCCCCTCTCGGCGGGGGGACCAACAATGAGCAGTTCTTC. The chain combines TRBV7-9 with TRBJ2-1; 8 nucleotides agree with TRBD2. Trimming took 5 bases from V and 5 from J; bases not matched to a gene: 14. The CDR3 extends over 17 amino acids. CDR1 and CDR2 from the germline V gene are SEHNR and FQNEAQ (reference sequence).

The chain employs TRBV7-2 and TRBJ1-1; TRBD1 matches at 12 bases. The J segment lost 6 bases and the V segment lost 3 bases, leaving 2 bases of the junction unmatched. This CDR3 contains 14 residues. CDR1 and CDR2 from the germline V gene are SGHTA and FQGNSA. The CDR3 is CASSFRDRGPEAFF. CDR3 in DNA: TGTGCCAGCAGCTTCCGGGACAGGGGGCCTGAAGCTTTCTTT.

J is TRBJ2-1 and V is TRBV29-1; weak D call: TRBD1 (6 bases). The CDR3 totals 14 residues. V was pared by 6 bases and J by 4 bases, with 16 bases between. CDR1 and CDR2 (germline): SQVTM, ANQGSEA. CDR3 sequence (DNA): TGCAGCGTCAACAGGGTGTCTGTGTACAATGAGCAGTTCTTC. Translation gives CSVNRVSVYNEQFF.

The CDR3 DNA reads TGTGCCAGCAGCCTAACTGTCTCAGGAAACACCATATATTTT. It translates to CASSLTVSGNTIYF. The genes are TRBV11-2 and TRBJ1-3, with no clear D. Trimming pared 5 bases from V and 4 bases from J, leaving 12 bases between. CDR1 SGHAT and CDR2 FQNNGV come from the germline V gene. The CDR3 sequence is 14 residues long.

DNA of the CDR3: TGCGCCAGCAGCTCGCCGTCCCAGGGGAACTATGGCTACACCTTC. Its translation is CASSSPSQGNYGYTF. The chain uses TRBV5-1 and TRBJ1-2; D may be TRBD1 (6 bases). V was pared by 3 bases and J by 2 bases, with 14 bases between. CDR3 length: 15 amino acids. Germline CDR1 is SGHRS and CDR2 is YFSETQ. Full variable domain (missing parts from reference TRBV5-1 and TRBJ1-2): KAGVTQTPRYLIKTRGQQVTLSCSPISGHRSVSWYQQTPGQGLQFLFEYFSETQRNKGNFPGRFSGRQFSNSRSEMNVSTLELGDSALYLCASSSPSQGNYGYTFGSGTRLTVV.

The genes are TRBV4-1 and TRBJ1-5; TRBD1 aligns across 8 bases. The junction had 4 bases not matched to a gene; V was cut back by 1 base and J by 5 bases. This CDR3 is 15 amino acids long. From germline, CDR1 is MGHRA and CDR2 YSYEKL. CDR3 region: CASSQVDRAYQPQHF. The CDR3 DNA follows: TGCGCCAGCAGCCAAGTGGACAGGGCGTATCAGCCCCAGCATTTT.

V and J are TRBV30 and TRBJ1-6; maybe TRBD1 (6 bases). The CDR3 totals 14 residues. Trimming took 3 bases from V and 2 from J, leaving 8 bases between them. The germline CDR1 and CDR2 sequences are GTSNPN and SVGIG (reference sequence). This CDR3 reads CAWRGDTYNSPLHF. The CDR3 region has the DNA TGTGCCTGGAGAGGGGACACCTATAATTCACCCCTCCACTTT.

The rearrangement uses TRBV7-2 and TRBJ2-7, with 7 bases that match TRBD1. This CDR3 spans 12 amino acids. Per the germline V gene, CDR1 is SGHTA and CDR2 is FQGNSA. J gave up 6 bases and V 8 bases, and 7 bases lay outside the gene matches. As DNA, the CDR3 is TGTGCCAGCGGGCAGGGGGTCGGCGAGCAGTACTTC. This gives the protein CASGQGVGEQYF.

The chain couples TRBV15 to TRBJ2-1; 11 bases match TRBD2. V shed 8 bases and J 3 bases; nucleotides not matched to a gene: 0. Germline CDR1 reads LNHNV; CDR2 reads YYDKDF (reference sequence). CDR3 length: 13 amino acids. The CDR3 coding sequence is TGTGCCACCGGGACTAGCGGCTACAATGAGCAGTTCTTC. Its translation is CATGTSGYNEQFF.

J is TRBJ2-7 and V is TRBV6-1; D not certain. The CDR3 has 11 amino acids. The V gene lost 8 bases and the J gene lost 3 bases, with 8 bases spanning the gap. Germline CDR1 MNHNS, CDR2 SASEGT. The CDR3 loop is CASGSFYEQYF. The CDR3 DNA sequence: TGTGCCAGCGGCAGTTTCTACGAGCAGTACTTC.

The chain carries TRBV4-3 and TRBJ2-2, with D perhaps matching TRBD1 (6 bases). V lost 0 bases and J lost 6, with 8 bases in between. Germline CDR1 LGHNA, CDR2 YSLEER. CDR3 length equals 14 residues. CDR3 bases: TGCGCCAGCAGCCAAGAAGACAGGTCCGGGGAGCTGTTTTTT. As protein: CASSQEDRSGELFF.

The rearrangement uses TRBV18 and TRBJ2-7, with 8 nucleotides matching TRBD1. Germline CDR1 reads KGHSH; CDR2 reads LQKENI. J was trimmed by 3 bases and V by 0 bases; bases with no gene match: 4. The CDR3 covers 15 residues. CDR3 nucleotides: TGTGCCAGCTCACCACCGCAGGGGGCGGTCTACGAGCAGTACTTC. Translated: CASSPPQGAVYEQYF.

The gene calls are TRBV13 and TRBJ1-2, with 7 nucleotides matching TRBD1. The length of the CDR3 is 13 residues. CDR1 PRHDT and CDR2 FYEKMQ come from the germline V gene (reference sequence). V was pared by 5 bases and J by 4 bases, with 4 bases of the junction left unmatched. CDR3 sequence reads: CASSRDRAYGYTF. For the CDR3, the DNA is TGTGCCAGCAGCCGCGACAGGGCCTATGGCTACACCTTC. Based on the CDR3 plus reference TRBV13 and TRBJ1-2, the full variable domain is AAGVIQSPRHLIKEKRETATLKCYPIPRHDTVYWYQQGPGQDPQFLISFYEKMQSDKGSIPDRFSAQQFSDYHSELNMSSLELGDSALYFCASSRDRAYGYTFGSGTRLTVV.

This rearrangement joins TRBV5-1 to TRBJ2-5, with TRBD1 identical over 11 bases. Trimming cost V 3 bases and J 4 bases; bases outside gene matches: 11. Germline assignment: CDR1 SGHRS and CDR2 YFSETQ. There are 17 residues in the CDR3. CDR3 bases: TGCGCCAGCAGCTCTTCCTGGACAGGGGGCCTATTAGAGACCCAGTACTTC. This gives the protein CASSSSWTGGLLETQYF.

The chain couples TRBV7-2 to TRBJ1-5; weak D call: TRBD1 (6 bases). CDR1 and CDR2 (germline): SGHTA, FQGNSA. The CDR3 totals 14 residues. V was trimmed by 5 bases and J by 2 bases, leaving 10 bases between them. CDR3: CASSEQGRNQPQHF. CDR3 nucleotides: TGTGCCAGCAGCGAACAGGGCCGCAATCAGCCCCAGCATTTT.

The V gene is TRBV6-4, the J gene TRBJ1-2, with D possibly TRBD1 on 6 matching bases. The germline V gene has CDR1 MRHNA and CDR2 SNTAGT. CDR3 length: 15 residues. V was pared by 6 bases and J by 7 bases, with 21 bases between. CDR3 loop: CASSGGPTGAGGYTF. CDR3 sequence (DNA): TGTGCCAGCAGCGGGGGGCCGACTGGGGCGGGTGGCTACACCTTC.

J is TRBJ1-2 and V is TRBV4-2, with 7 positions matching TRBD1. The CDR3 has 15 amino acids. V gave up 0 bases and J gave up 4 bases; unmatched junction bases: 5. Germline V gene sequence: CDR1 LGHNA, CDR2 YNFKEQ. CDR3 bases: TGTGCCAGCAGCCAAGATCGACAGGGAGTCTATGGCTACACCTTC. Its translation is CASSQDRQGVYGYTF.

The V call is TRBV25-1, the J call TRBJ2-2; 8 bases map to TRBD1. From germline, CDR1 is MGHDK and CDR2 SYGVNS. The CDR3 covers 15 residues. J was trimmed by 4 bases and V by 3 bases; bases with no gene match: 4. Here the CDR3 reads CASSDSGGRTGELFF. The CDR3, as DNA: TGTGCCAGCAGTGATTCAGGGGGCCGCACCGGGGAGCTGTTTTTT.

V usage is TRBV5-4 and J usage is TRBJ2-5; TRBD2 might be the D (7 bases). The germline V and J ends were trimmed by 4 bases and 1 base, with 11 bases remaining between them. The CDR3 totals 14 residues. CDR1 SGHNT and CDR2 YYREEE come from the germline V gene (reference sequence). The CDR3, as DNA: TGTGCCAGCAGCAAAGGGGGGGCCCAAGAGACCCAGTACTTC. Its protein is CASSKGGAQETQYF.

The CDR3 reads CASSFTGTGNGYTF. CDR3 DNA: TGTGCCAGCAGCTTTACCGGGACAGGGAACGGCTACACCTTC. The chain links TRBV7-9 to TRBJ1-2; TRBD1 aligns across 9 bases. The germline gives CDR1 SEHNR, CDR2 FQNEAQ (reference sequence). The CDR3 is 14 residues long. V lost 3 bases, J lost 8 bases, and 7 bases stayed unmatched.

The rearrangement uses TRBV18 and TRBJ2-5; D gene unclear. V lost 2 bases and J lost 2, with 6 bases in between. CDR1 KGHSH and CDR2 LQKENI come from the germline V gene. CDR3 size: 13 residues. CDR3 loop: CASSPDSQETQYF. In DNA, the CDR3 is TGTGCCAGCTCACCAGACTCACAAGAGACCCAGTACTTC.

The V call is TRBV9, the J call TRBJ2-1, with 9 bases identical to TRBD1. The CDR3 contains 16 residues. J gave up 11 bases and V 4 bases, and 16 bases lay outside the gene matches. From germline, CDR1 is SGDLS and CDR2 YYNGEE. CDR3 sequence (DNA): TGTGCCAGCAGCCCACACCTAGAGCCGGGACAGGGCAAGCAGTTCTTC. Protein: CASSPHLEPGQGKQFF.

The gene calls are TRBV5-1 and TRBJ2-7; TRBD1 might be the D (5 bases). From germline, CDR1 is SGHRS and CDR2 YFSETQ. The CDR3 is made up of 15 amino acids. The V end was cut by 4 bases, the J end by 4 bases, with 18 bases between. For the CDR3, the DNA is TGCGCCAGCAGCCCCCGCAGGGTAGATCAGTACGAGCAGTACTTC. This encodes CASSPRRVDQYEQYF.